The rows below give T cell receptor beta chains drawn from one sample of a study of Graves' ophthalmopathy and Graves' hyperthyroidism. TCRdb re-derived calls from the multiplex PCR reads in MiXCR, one entry per CDR3 protein. Of 150,000 to 200,000 distinct CDR3 sequences listed, approximately 40% were seen once; the top ten hold nearly 9%. The sample comprised peripheral blood. These receptors all stem from a man aged 25 to 45 with Graves' ophthalmopathy. Each CDR3 is given with its conserved first and last residue. A D gene is named only where the DNA matches it firmly. The size field is filled for only some rows; it gives once, few, many or a size class.

cdr3_length,v_call,d_call,j_call,clone_size,cdr3_nt,cdr3_aa
14,TRBV20-1,TRBD1,TRBJ2-5,-,TGCAGTGCTACCTCTGGGACAGTGGGAGAGACCCAGTACTTC,CSATSGTVGETQYF
13,TRBV5-1,TRBD1,TRBJ1-2,-,TGCGCCAGCAGCTTCGGGACAGTCTATGGCTACACCTTC,CASSFGTVYGYTF
15,TRBV27,-,TRBJ1-2,many,TGTGCCAGCAGATTAGTGGGGGATATAAACTATGGCTACACCTTC,CASRLVGDINYGYTF
15,TRBV6-1,-,TRBJ1-3,-,TGTGCCAGCAGGGGCAGCGGGGGGTCTGGAAACACCATATATTTT,CASRGSGGSGNTIYF
17,TRBV12-3/TRBV12-4,TRBD2,TRBJ2-5,many,TGTGCCAGCAGTTTTGGACTAGCGGGAGGTAGAAAGGAGACCCAGTACTTC,CASSFGLAGGRKETQYF
12,TRBV28,-,TRBJ1-2,-,TGTGCCAGCAGTACCGACCGCTATGGCTACACCTTC,CASSTDRYGYTF
15,TRBV2,TRBD1,TRBJ1-5,-,TGTGCCAGCAGTTCCGGACAGGGGGGACTACAGCCCCAGCATTTT,CASSSGQGGLQPQHF
14,TRBV7-3,-,TRBJ2-5,-,TGTGCCAGCAGCTTAGGGGGCTCACGGGAGACCCAGTACTTC,CASSLGGSRETQYF
14,TRBV6-9,-,TRBJ1-1,-,TGTGCCAGCAGTTATCGGGAGACAGGTTCCGAAGCTCTCTTT,CASSYRETGSEALF
14,TRBV20-1,TRBD2,TRBJ2-5,-,TGCAGTGCTAGAGGACTAGCGGGGAAAGAGACCCAGTACTTC,CSARGLAGKETQYF
14,TRBV7-2,TRBD1,TRBJ1-1,many,TGTGCCAGCAGCCGTTGGGACAGGGCCACTGAAGCTTTCTTT,CASSRWDRATEAFF
11,TRBV29-1,-,TRBJ2-7,many,TGCAGCGTTGAAATCTCCTACGAGCAGTACTTC,CSVEISYEQYF
15,TRBV6-1,-,TRBJ1-5,-,TGTGCCAGCAGTGAAGTGATAGGGACCCCCCTGCTCCAGCATTTT,CASSEVIGTPLLQHF
15,TRBV11-2,-,TRBJ2-7,many,TGTGCCAGCAGCCCACCCGTTGGGGGGTTCTACGAGCAGTACTTC,CASSPPVGGFYEQYF
16,TRBV19,-,TRBJ1-1,many,TGTGCCAGTCGGGGTCCCGGGAGCCCTATGAACACTGAAGCTTTCTTT,CASRGPGSPMNTEAFF
13,TRBV5-1,-,TRBJ2-5,-,TGCGCCAGCAGCCCCTGGGGGTCGGAGACCCAGTACTTC,CASSPWGSETQYF
12,TRBV7-2,-,TRBJ2-7,many,TGTGCCAGCAGCCGACCCCCCTACGAGCAGTACTTC,CASSRPPYEQYF
12,TRBV29-1,-,TRBJ2-2,many,TGCAGCCCGACAGCGAACACCGGGGAGCTGTTTTTT,CSPTANTGELFF
11,TRBV6-9,-,TRBJ1-1,many,TGTGCCAGCTTCATGAACACTGAAGCTTTCTTT,CASFMNTEAFF
13,TRBV28,TRBD1,TRBJ1-5,many,TGTGCCAGCAACGGACAGGGTCAGCAGCCCCAGCATTTT,CASNGQGQQPQHF
13,TRBV6-1,-,TRBJ1-5,-,TGTGCCAGCAGCCATCAGATTAATCAGCCCCAGCATTTT,CASSHQINQPQHF
12,TRBV24-1,-,TRBJ2-7,many,TGTGCCAACCCAAACAGGGTCTACGAGCAGTACTTC,CANPNRVYEQYF
15,TRBV12-3/TRBV12-4,-,TRBJ2-5,few,TGTGCCAGCGCCACCTTTGGGGAAGGAACGGAGACCCAGTACTTC,CASATFGEGTETQYF
16,TRBV28,TRBD1,TRBJ1-5,once,TGTGCCAGCAGTTCGGGGGACAGGGTGGTTTATCAGCCCCAGCATTTT,CASSSGDRVVYQPQHF
15,TRBV6-1,TRBD1,TRBJ1-1,-,TGTGCCAGCAGTCTCTTGACAGGGAGGAATACTGAAGCTTTCTTT,CASSLLTGRNTEAFF
15,TRBV4-2,-,TRBJ2-5,-,TGTGCCAGCAGCCAAGAGGAGGCGAGAATGGAGACCCAGTACTTC,CASSQEEARMETQYF
14,TRBV6-1,-,TRBJ2-7,-,TGTGCCAGCAGTGAATGGGAGACTATCTTCGAGCAGTACTTC,CASSEWETIFEQYF
13,TRBV15,-,TRBJ1-5,many,TGTGCCACCAGCACGACCAGCAATCAGCCCCAGCATTTT,CATSTTSNQPQHF
15,TRBV28,-,TRBJ1-1,many,TGTGCCAGCAGTTTCCCCACCGTTGTGGGCACTGAAGCTTTCTTT,CASSFPTVVGTEAFF
14,TRBV6-5,TRBD1,TRBJ2-7,-,TGTGCCAGCAGTTACGGGACAGGGATGGCCGAGCAGTACTTC,CASSYGTGMAEQYF
14,TRBV30,TRBD1,TRBJ1-6,few,TGTGCCTGGAGTGTCCGGGACAGCGGTTCACCCCTCCACTTT,CAWSVRDSGSPLHF
13,TRBV7-2,-,TRBJ1-6,many,TGTGCCAGCAGCTTATTCGGAAATTCACCCCTCCACTTT,CASSLFGNSPLHF
14,TRBV19,-,TRBJ2-7,-,TGTGCCAGTAGTAGAGAGGGGACTGCCTACGAGCAGTACTTC,CASSREGTAYEQYF
15,TRBV28,-,TRBJ1-1,many,TGTGCCAGCAGTTTGATTCAGCGGGCGAACACTGAAGCTTTCTTT,CASSLIQRANTEAFF
15,TRBV6-1,TRBD1,TRBJ1-5,-,TGTGCCAGCAGAACTGACAGGGTGGGGGATCAGCCCCAGCATTTT,CASRTDRVGDQPQHF
14,TRBV6-2/TRBV6-3,TRBD1,TRBJ2-7,-,TGTGCCAGCAGTTACTCCTTGGACAGGGGCGAGCAGTACTTC,CASSYSLDRGEQYF
13,TRBV27,-,TRBJ2-7,-,TGTGCCAGCAGTTGGGACCAGGGTTACGAGCAGTACTTC,CASSWDQGYEQYF
11,TRBV12-3/TRBV12-4,-,TRBJ2-7,many,TGTGCCAGCGGACGAGGCAGCGAGCAGTACTTC,CASGRGSEQYF
14,TRBV6-1,-,TRBJ1-1,few,TGTGCCAGCAGTCTGTACAGTCGTGGAACTGAAGCTTTCTTT,CASSLYSRGTEAFF
13,TRBV29-1,TRBD1,TRBJ2-7,-,TGCAGCGTCGGACAGGTCGGGAACTACGAGCAGTACTTC,CSVGQVGNYEQYF
13,TRBV20-1,-,TRBJ1-2,many,TGCAGTGCTAGAATCCAGTGGGGAGACGGCTACACCTTC,CSARIQWGDGYTF
13,TRBV27,TRBD1,TRBJ1-2,-,TGTGCCAGCAGCGTCAGGGGGAACTATGGCTACACCTTC,CASSVRGNYGYTF
12,TRBV28,-,TRBJ2-3,many,TGTGCCAGTAAAGAACAAACAGATACGCAGTATTTT,CASKEQTDTQYF
13,TRBV7-2,-,TRBJ1-2,-,TGTGCCAGCAGCTCCAGGGTTAACTATGGCTACACCTTC,CASSSRVNYGYTF
14,TRBV7-2,-,TRBJ1-3,many,TGTGCCAGCAGCTTAGGAGAAAGGAGAAACACCATATATTTT,CASSLGERRNTIYF
13,TRBV30,-,TRBJ1-3,many,TGTGCCTGGAGTGTACAGGGCGCGCTGGCCATATATTTT,CAWSVQGALAIYF
13,TRBV29-1,-,TRBJ2-5,many,TGCAGCGTTGCGAAGAACCGGCAAGAGACCCAGTACTTC,CSVAKNRQETQYF
14,TRBV29-1,-,TRBJ2-7,many,TGCAGCGCATTATTTCAGCGGAGTTCCTACGAGCAGTACTTC,CSALFQRSSYEQYF
15,TRBV29-1,TRBD2,TRBJ2-5,-,TGCAGCGCAATGGCCGGGACTAGCGGACCAGAGACCCAGTACTTC,CSAMAGTSGPETQYF
15,TRBV30,TRBD1,TRBJ1-5,many,TGTGCCTGGAGTAAGGGGACAGGGGGCAATCAGCCCCAGCATTTT,CAWSKGTGGNQPQHF
9,TRBV20-1,-,TRBJ1-2,-,TGCAGTTACGGGTTCGGCTACACCTTC,CSYGFGYTF
12,TRBV6-1,-,TRBJ2-7,-,TGTGCCAGCAGCGTAGGGGGAACCGAGCAGTACTTC,CASSVGGTEQYF
13,TRBV6-5,-,TRBJ1-5,many,TGTGCCAGCACCCTAGGGGGAGGGCAGCCCCAGCATTTT,CASTLGGGQPQHF
15,TRBV6-2/TRBV6-3,-,TRBJ1-6,many,TGTGCCAGCAGATTACATCGGACAGCAAATTCACCCCTCCACTTT,CASRLHRTANSPLHF
14,TRBV30,TRBD1,TRBJ1-2,many,TGTGCCTCGTCCGGGACAGGGGTATTTCGTGGCTACACCTTC,CASSGTGVFRGYTF
17,TRBV19,TRBD1,TRBJ1-5,many,TGTGCCAGTAGCCGCCGGGGACAGCCGACTAGCAATCAGCCCCAGCATTTT,CASSRRGQPTSNQPQHF
17,TRBV7-2,TRBD2,TRBJ2-4,many,TGTGCCAGCAGCTTAACGGGACTAGCGGGAGATGGAGACATTCAGTACTTC,CASSLTGLAGDGDIQYF
15,TRBV12-3/TRBV12-4,TRBD2,TRBJ2-5,many,TGTGCCAGCAGCCGCGGGACTAGGTTAGGGGAGACCCAGTACTTC,CASSRGTRLGETQYF
13,TRBV30,TRBD2,TRBJ2-5,-,TGTGCCTGGAGTGAGCCTAGCGGAGAGACCCAGTACTTC,CAWSEPSGETQYF